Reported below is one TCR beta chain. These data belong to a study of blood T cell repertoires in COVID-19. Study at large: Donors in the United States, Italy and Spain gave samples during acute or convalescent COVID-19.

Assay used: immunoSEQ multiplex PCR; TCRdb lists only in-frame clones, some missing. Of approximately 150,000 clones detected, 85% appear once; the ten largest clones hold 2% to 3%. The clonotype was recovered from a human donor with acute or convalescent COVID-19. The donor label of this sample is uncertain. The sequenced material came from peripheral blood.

The CDR3 coding sequence is TGTGCCAGCAGCAAAGGACCGGGACTAGCGGGAGGCCGGAACCAAGAGACCCAGTACTTC. It translates to CASSKGPGLAGGRNQETQYF. The chain employs TRBV6-6 and TRBJ2-5; TRBD2 aligns across 15 bases. Per the germline V gene, CDR1 is MNHNY and CDR2 is SVGAGI (reference sequence). This CDR3 contains 20 residues. V dropped 6 bases and J dropped 0; count of bases not matched to a gene: 14.